The rows below give T cell receptor beta chains drawn from one sample of a study of OX40 agonist ivuxolimab in advanced cancers. The method was immunoSEQ multiplex PCR; TCRdb's version includes in-frame clones alone and lacks a portion of them. The sample has 30,000 to 40,000 clones; 80% to 85% are singletons. Here the sequenced sample was CD4+ or CD8+ T cells sorted from blood, taken in a trial of the OX40 agonist ivuxolimab. All receptors derive from an adult with an advanced solid tumor such as melanoma, head and neck, liver or kidney cancer. CDR3s include the opening cysteine and the closing phenylalanine or tryptophan. A D gene is named only where the DNA matches it firmly. Expanded clones get a size class; other rows say once, few or many, or leave the size out.

-	TRBV5-5	-	TRBJ1-3	CASSSGDLRNTIYF	TGTGCCAGCAGCTCGGGGGACTTGAGAAACACCATATATTTT
few	TRBV18	-	TRBJ2-3	CASSRQVTDTQYF	TGTGCCAGCTCAAGACAGGTCACAGATACGCAGTATTTT
-	TRBV9	TRBD2	TRBJ2-5	CASSVDAGGRETQYF	TGTGCCAGCAGCGTAGACGCGGGGGGCCGTGAAACCCAGTACTTC
-	TRBV4-1	-	TRBJ1-3	CASSQELDARVDTIYF	TGCGCCAGCAGCCAAGAGCTGGACGCCCGAGTAGACACCATATATTTT
-	TRBV28	TRBD1	TRBJ1-5	CASSPQGAGNQPQHF	TGTGCCAGCAGTCCTCAGGGGGCTGGCAATCAGCCCCAGCATTTT
-	TRBV4-1	-	TRBJ1-6	CASSQDGGRVRSPLHF	TGCGCCAGCAGCCAAGATGGGGGGAGGGTTCGGTCACCCCTCCACTTT
few	TRBV18	-	TRBJ2-7	CASSPAQGFEQYF	TGTGCCAGCTCACCAGCGCAGGGCTTCGAGCAGTACTTC
-	TRBV5-1	TRBD1	TRBJ2-2	CASSPWTGSGELFF	TGCGCCAGCAGCCCCTGGACAGGGTCCGGGGAGCTGTTTTTT
-	TRBV9	-	TRBJ2-1	CASSVGWDGEQFF	TGTGCCAGCAGCGTAGGATGGGACGGTGAGCAGTTCTTC
-	TRBV10-3	-	TRBJ2-7	CAISDPGSVSYEQYF	TGTGCCATCAGTGATCCCGGGAGTGTCTCCTACGAGCAGTACTTC
few	TRBV5-6	-	TRBJ1-3	CASSTGGNTIYF	TGTGCCAGCAGCACGGGAGGAAACACCATATATTTT
-	TRBV7-6	TRBD2	TRBJ2-3	CASSLRSGTSGSTDTQYF	TGTGCCAGCAGCTTAAGGTCCGGGACTAGCGGAAGCACAGATACGCAGTATTTT
-	TRBV11-1	-	TRBJ2-3	CASSLVGAGPDTQYF	TGTGCCAGCAGCTTAGTGGGGGCAGGGCCAGATACGCAGTATTTT
few	TRBV6-6	-	TRBJ1-1	CASSYGLDTEAFF	TGTGCCAGCAGTTATGGGCTGGACACTGAAGCTTTCTTT
-	TRBV27	TRBD2	TRBJ2-3	CASSFGGAGTDTQYF	TGTGCCAGCAGTTTCGGGGGGGCCGGCACAGATACGCAGTATTTT
-	TRBV28	TRBD2	TRBJ2-6	CASRGPVAGGGANVLTF	TGTGCCAGCAGGGGACCGGTAGCGGGAGGTGGGGCCAACGTCCTGACTTTC
-	TRBV2	TRBD1	TRBJ1-5	CASSITGGPQPQHF	TGTGCCAGCAGCATCACAGGGGGTCCTCAGCCCCAGCATTTT
-	TRBV4-1	TRBD2	TRBJ2-1	CASSQDPSGTYNEQFF	TGCGCCAGCAGCCAAGATCCCAGCGGGACCTACAATGAGCAGTTCTTC
-	TRBV25-1	-	TRBJ2-2	CASSERGWGAGELFF	TGTGCCAGCAGTGAAAGGGGGTGGGGAGCCGGGGAGCTGTTTTTT
-	TRBV5-5	-	TRBJ1-2	CASRSLAANYGYTF	TGTGCCAGCAGGTCGCTGGCCGCTAACTATGGCTACACCTTC
-	TRBV28	TRBD1	TRBJ1-4	CASSLGGANEKLFF	TGTGCCAGCAGCCTAGGGGGCGCGAATGAAAAACTGTTTTTT
-	TRBV5-6	TRBD2	TRBJ2-3	CASRAPDSGRADGTDTQYF	TGTGCCAGCAGAGCCCCGGACAGCGGGAGGGCCGATGGCACAGATACGCAGTATTTT
-	TRBV7-8	-	TRBJ2-6	CASSLNIGVISGANVLTF	TGTGCCAGCAGCTTAAATATAGGGGTAATCTCTGGGGCCAACGTCCTGACTTTC
-	TRBV7-3	-	TRBJ2-7	CASSAGPSREQYF	TGTGCCAGCAGCGCTGGACCGTCTCGGGAGCAGTACTTC
-	TRBV7-8	TRBD1	TRBJ2-1	CASSRKDRYDNEQFF	TGTGCCAGCAGTCGAAAGGACAGGTACGACAATGAGCAGTTCTTC
-	TRBV7-6	-	TRBJ1-4	CASSLAGRDEKLFF	TGTGCCAGCAGCTTAGCAGGCCGGGATGAAAAACTGTTTTTT
-	TRBV29-1	-	TRBJ2-5	CSVSGQTGETQYF	TGCAGCGTCTCCGGACAGACTGGGGAGACCCAGTACTTC
-	TRBV6-1	TRBD1	TRBJ1-4	CASSEIGTGGSSLEKLFF	TGTGCCAGCAGTGAAATCGGGACAGGGGGCAGCAGTCTGGAAAAACTGTTTTTT
-	TRBV11-2	-	TRBJ2-2	CASSLYYLGNTGELFF	TGTGCCAGCAGCTTATATTACCTAGGGAACACCGGGGAGCTGTTTTTT
-	TRBV28	-	TRBJ1-2	CASSLFPYGYTF	TGTGCCAGCAGTTTATTCCCCTATGGCTACACCTTC
-	TRBV6-6	TRBD1	TRBJ2-1	CASGTGEYNEQFF	TGTGCCAGCGGGACAGGGGAGTACAATGAGCAGTTCTTC
-	TRBV5-1	-	TRBJ2-2	CASSLLKGDTGELFF	TGCGCCAGCAGCTTGTTGAAGGGGGACACCGGGGAGCTGTTTTTT
-	TRBV30	TRBD1	TRBJ1-5	CAWRDSGQFNQPQHF	TGTGCCTGGAGGGACTCGGGACAGTTCAATCAGCCCCAGCATTTT
-	TRBV14	-	TRBJ1-6	CASSKDRAGNSPLHF	TGTGCCAGCAGCAAGGACCGGGCTGGAAATTCACCCCTCCACTTT
-	TRBV9	-	TRBJ2-7	CASSLARTDEQYF	TGTGCCAGCAGCTTAGCAAGGACCGACGAGCAGTACTTC